Each of the 2 T cell receptor beta chains below was sequenced from the same sample in a study of identical twins. TCRdb re-derived calls from the 5' RACE reads in MiXCR, one entry per CDR3 protein. The repertoire has 550,000 to 700,000 distinct CDR3 sequences, more than 9% of them found once; the top ten carry around 3%. The data also belong to a second study, concerning yellow fever vaccine responses in identical twins.

Sequenced: PBMCs. The receptors shown here come from a woman younger than 30 in good health.

Many counts were recorded for this clonotype. J is TRBJ1-1 and V is TRBV9; 9 nucleotides agree with TRBD1. CDR1 and CDR2 from the germline V gene are SGDLS and YYNGEE. V shed 3 bases and J 4 bases; nucleotides not matched to a gene: 4. This CDR3 is 14 amino acids long. CDR3 in DNA: TGTGCCAGCAGCGCGACAGGGGGTGGCACTGAAGCTTTCTTT. Residues: CASSATGGGTEAFF. Combining the CDR3 with reference TRBV9 and TRBJ1-1 gives the whole variable domain DSGVTQTPKHLITATGQRVTLRCSPRSGDLSVYWYQQSLDQGLQFLIQYYNGEERAKGNILERFSAQQFPDLHSELNLSSLELGDSALYFCASSATGGGTEAFFGQGTRLTVV.

There are a few counts of this clonotype. The gene calls are TRBV29-1 and TRBJ2-7, with TRBD1 as a possible D gene (5 bases). V was pared by 4 bases and J by 0 bases, with 10 bases between. CDR1 and CDR2 from the germline V gene are SQVTM and ANQGSEA. The CDR3 loop spans 13 amino acids. The CDR3 DNA reads as TGCAGCGTTGGACAGCGAAGCTCCTACGAGCAGTACTTC. Its translation: CSVGQRSSYEQYF.